The 10 T cell receptor beta chains given below trace back to one sample, sequenced in a study of blood T cell repertoires in COVID-19. The data were produced by immunoSEQ multiplex PCR, yet TCRdb's version contains in-frame clones alone and is incomplete. The sample has tens of thousands of clones; 79% are singletons. The material sequenced was peripheral blood. Receptor source: a human donor in a cohort sampled during active COVID-19.

This clone was found a few times. The rearrangement uses TRBV30 and TRBJ1-6; 9 nucleotides align to TRBD1. V lost 5 bases, J lost 6 bases, and 5 bases stayed unmatched. This CDR3 contains 14 residues. Per the germline V gene, CDR1 is GTSNPN and CDR2 is SVGIG (reference sequence). The CDR3 DNA sequence: TGTGCCTGGGATGGGACAGGGCCTAATTCACCCCTCCACTTT. It encodes CAWDGTGPNSPLHF.

This chain joins TRBV7-9 and TRBJ2-5; 9 bases align to TRBD2. Germline V gives CDR1 SEHNR, CDR2 FQNEAQ (reference sequence). V shed 2 bases and J 2 bases; nucleotides not matched to a gene: 3. CDR3 size: 15 residues. The CDR3: CASSLLSGGQETQYF. The CDR3 DNA follows: TGTGCCAGCAGCTTACTGAGCGGGGGGCAAGAGACCCAGTACTTC.

CDR3 in DNA: TGTGCCAGCAGCGGTTCTGGGGGCGGAGAAGAGACCCAGTACTTC. It encodes CASSGSGGGEETQYF. V is TRBV9 and J is TRBJ2-5, with D possibly TRBD1 on 6 matching bases. Trimming took off 3 bases at V and 3 bases at J, with 15 bases between the two ends. Germline lookup yields CDR1 SGDLS and CDR2 YYNGEE. This CDR3 is built from 15 residues.

The chain joins TRBV11-3 to TRBJ2-7; 8 bases map to TRBD1. This CDR3 has 15 residues. Germline V CDR1 and CDR2: SGHNT, YENEEA. V dropped 0 bases and J dropped 1; count of bases not matched to a gene: 2. The CDR3 sequence: CASSLETGESYEQYF. The CDR3, as DNA: TGTGCCAGCAGCTTAGAGACAGGGGAGTCCTACGAGCAGTACTTC.

This clone is medium-sized by share. The genes are TRBV6-4 and TRBJ2-2, with 10 bases fitting TRBD1. V was clipped by 5 bases and J by 0 bases; unmatched bases: 6. The CDR3 spans 17 residues. Per germline, CDR1 MRHNA and CDR2 SNTAGT. CDR3 nucleotides: TGTGCCAGCAGTCGTTCCGGGACAGGGGCGAACACCGGGGAGCTGTTTTTT. Its protein is CASSRSGTGANTGELFF.

The CDR3 DNA sequence: TGTGCCAGCAGTGTAAGAGGTTCGGGGGCTGGAAACACCATATATTTT. The encoded protein is CASSVRGSGAGNTIYF. This rearrangement joins TRBV25-1 to TRBJ1-3, with D perhaps matching TRBD1 (5 bases). The germline gives CDR1 MGHDK, CDR2 SYGVNS. The ends were cut back, 4 bases at V and 2 bases at J, with 15 bases in the middle. This CDR3 comprises 16 residues.

V is TRBV11-2 and J is TRBJ2-1; D is possibly TRBD1 (6 bases). The CDR3 length is 13 residues. Germline V gene lookup returns CDR1 SGHAT and CDR2 FQNNGV. The V end lost 1 base, the J end lost 8 bases, and 9 bases lay between the germline ends. This CDR3 reads CASSLGQGYEQFF. In DNA form, the CDR3 reads TGTGCCAGCAGCTTAGGCCAGGGGTATGAGCAGTTCTTC.

This sequence joins TRBV5-1 and TRBJ2-4, with TRBD1 matching over 8 bases. The germline gives CDR1 SGHRS, CDR2 YFSETQ. The CDR3 is 18 amino acids. After removal of 4 bases from V and 0 bases from J, the junction contained 12 bases not matched to a gene. For the CDR3, the DNA is TGCGCCAGCAGCCCGGCCCTTGGGACAGGATTAGCCAAAAACATTCAGTACTTC. Translating gives CASSPALGTGLAKNIQYF.

This chain joins TRBV10-2 and TRBJ2-2; TRBD1 might be the D (6 bases). Trimming pared 8 bases from V and 7 bases from J, leaving 14 bases between. CDR1 is WSHSY and CDR2 is SAAADI in the germline V gene. The CDR3 loop spans 13 amino acids. CDR3 bases: TGCGCCAGCCTACCCAGGGGAATCGGGGAGCTGTTTTTT. It yields the protein CASLPRGIGELFF.

The V and J genes are TRBV6-5 and TRBJ1-1, with 10 bases aligning to TRBD1. In germline, CDR1 is MNHEY, CDR2 SVGAGI. J lost 4 bases, V lost 2 bases, and 7 bases had no gene match. CDR3 size: 16 residues. In DNA form, the CDR3 reads TGTGCCAGCAGTTACAGACAGGGGGCGGCCTCCACTGAAGCTTTCTTT. This gives the protein CASSYRQGAASTEAFF.